Listed below are T cell receptor beta chains from one sample, sequenced in a study of response to subunit inactivated influenza vaccine. TCRdb reanalysed the RT-PCR reads using MiXCR and keeps one entry per CDR3 protein. The sample carries 500,000 to 550,000 distinct CDR3 sequences, less than 7.5% recorded once. Sequencing was performed on PBMCs from blood, taken roughly 24 months after vaccination. These TCRs come from a man between 45 and 75 years old who received an inactivated influenza vaccine. CDR3s include the opening cysteine and the closing phenylalanine or tryptophan. The D gene is left open where the match is weak. Rows may omit the clone size; those that give it use once, few, many or a size class.

cdr3_nt	cdr3_aa	d_call	j_call	v_call	clone_size
TGTGCCAGCAGCCAAGCAGGGCTAGCGGGGGAACCCTACGAGCAGTACTTC	CASSQAGLAGEPYEQYF	TRBD2	TRBJ2-7	TRBV3-1	many
TGCGCCAGCAGCTATGACCTGGGGACAGATACGCAGTATTTT	CASSYDLGTDTQYF	NA	TRBJ2-3	TRBV5-1	few
TGTGCCAGCAGCTTAGCGGGTCTAGCGGTCTACAATGAGCAGTTCTTC	CASSLAGLAVYNEQFF	TRBD2	TRBJ2-1	TRBV11-2	many
TGTGCCAGCAGTGTGCCAGGGGCCTACAATGAGCAGTTCTTC	CASSVPGAYNEQFF	NA	TRBJ2-1	TRBV25-1	NA
TGCAGTGCTTACAGGGGGCCAGGGACTGAAGCTTTCTTT	CSAYRGPGTEAFF	TRBD1	TRBJ1-1	TRBV20-1	many
TGCAGTGTATTCCGGAGGGCCAATGAGCAGTTCTTC	CSVFRRANEQFF	NA	TRBJ2-1	TRBV20-1	NA
TGTGCCAGCAGCGTAGGTCATCAGGGGGCGACTGAAGCTTTCTTT	CASSVGHQGATEAFF	TRBD1	TRBJ1-1	TRBV9	few
TGCAGTGCTAAGGGTTCTGGGCGGGGAAACTATGGCTACACCTTC	CSAKGSGRGNYGYTF	NA	TRBJ1-2	TRBV20-1	NA
TGTGCCAGCAGCCAACCCACAGGTTACCAGTACTTC	CASSQPTGYQYF	NA	TRBJ2-5	TRBV3-1	many
TGTGCCAGCAGCTACCCCGGGACAGGAAATGAAAAACTGTTTTTT	CASSYPGTGNEKLFF	TRBD1	TRBJ1-4	TRBV7-9	few
TGCGCCAGCACTCGGGGGCCCGATTACAATGAGCAGTTCTTC	CASTRGPDYNEQFF	NA	TRBJ2-1	TRBV5-1	NA
TGTGCCAGCAGACGGGATGCGGGGAGCTCCTACAATGAGCAGTTCTTC	CASRRDAGSSYNEQFF	NA	TRBJ2-1	TRBV2	few
TGTGCCAGCAGTTATAGCGGGAGTAACGAGCAGTACTTC	CASSYSGSNEQYF	TRBD2	TRBJ2-7	TRBV6-6	few
TGTGCCAGCTCACCCCCCAGGACCTTTGAGCAGTTCTTC	CASSPPRTFEQFF	NA	TRBJ2-1	TRBV18	NA
TGCAGTGCTAGAGTTGGCGAGACCCAGTACTTC	CSARVGETQYF	NA	TRBJ2-5	TRBV20-1	few
TGTGCCAGCAGTTTCATCAAAGAGACCCAGTACTTC	CASSFIKETQYF	NA	TRBJ2-5	TRBV12-3/TRBV12-4	few
TGCAGTGCGCCGACTAGCGGGTCAACGCGCGAGCAGTTCTTC	CSAPTSGSTREQFF	TRBD2	TRBJ2-1	TRBV20-1	NA